These T cell receptor beta chains were read from a single sample in a study of shared clonotypes between healthy human individuals. Sequenced by immunoSEQ multiplex PCR; TCRdb stores in-frame clones only, minus some. Of about 2 million clones listed, about 95% were seen once; the top ten hold roughly 1%. The sample was naive CD8+ T cells sorted from blood. All receptors derive from a young man in good health. CDR3s include the opening cysteine and the closing phenylalanine or tryptophan. The D gene is left open where the match is weak. Size is omitted from some rows. Given values are once, few, many or a class for expanded clones.

CDR3nt | CDR3aa | d_gene | abundance | j_gene | v_gene | len
TGTGCCAGCAGTTTCATTGGGCTAGCGGACACCGGGGAGCTGTTTTTT | CASSFIGLADTGELFF | TRBD2 | - | TRBJ2-2 | TRBV27 | 16
TGTGCCAGTAGTACCCTACCGGGACAGGGGGACGAAAAACTGTTTTTT | CASSTLPGQGDEKLFF | TRBD1 | - | TRBJ1-4 | TRBV19 | 16
TGTGCCAGCAGCTTAGGGGGGGCGTCAGATACGCAGTATTTT | CASSLGGASDTQYF | - | - | TRBJ2-3 | TRBV7-9 | 14
TGTGCCAGCAGCCTTGGGACTAGCGGGAGCATCTACAATGAGCAGTTCTTC | CASSLGTSGSIYNEQFF | TRBD2 | - | TRBJ2-1 | TRBV7-6 | 17
TGTGCCAGCAGACAGGGGAACTACAATGAGCAGTTCTTC | CASRQGNYNEQFF | TRBD1 | - | TRBJ2-1 | TRBV2 | 13
TGTGCCAGCGGCCTAGCGGCGTCCTACGAGCAGTACTTC | CASGLAASYEQYF | TRBD2 | - | TRBJ2-7 | TRBV6-1 | 13
TGTGCCAGCAGCCGTCTAGCGTTTGCCTCCTACGAGCAGTACTTC | CASSRLAFASYEQYF | - | - | TRBJ2-7 | TRBV7-2 | 15
TGTGCCAGCACGGGGGACCATGCCGCACGACCCCGGGACAGGGGAGAAGCTTTCTTT | CASTGDHAARPRDRGEAFF | TRBD1 | - | TRBJ1-1 | TRBV7-9 | 19
TGCAGCGTTGAAGTTGGGCAAGTTGGCTACGAGCAGTACTTC | CSVEVGQVGYEQYF | - | few | TRBJ2-7 | TRBV29-1 | 14
TGTGCCAGCAGCTTAGGGCGCCTAAGGCCCACTGAAGCTTTCTTT | CASSLGRLRPTEAFF | - | - | TRBJ1-1 | TRBV7-2 | 15
TGTGCCAGCTCACCACAGCCCAGCAATCAGCCCCAGCATTTT | CASSPQPSNQPQHF | - | - | TRBJ1-5 | TRBV18 | 14
TGTGCCTGGAGTGTATTGGCGGGGGGGCCGAAAGGCACAGATACGCAGTATTTT | CAWSVLAGGPKGTDTQYF | TRBD2 | - | TRBJ2-3 | TRBV30 | 18
TGTGCCAGCAGCTTAGATGGACTAGCGGGAGGCCAGTTGCCCTACGAGCAGTACTTC | CASSLDGLAGGQLPYEQYF | TRBD2 | - | TRBJ2-7 | TRBV7-2 | 19
TGTGCCAGTAGGCCGGGACCGGATGGCTACACCTTC | CASRPGPDGYTF | - | - | TRBJ1-2 | TRBV19 | 12
TGTGCCAGCAGCTTAGCGGGGAGCTCCTACGAGCAGTACTTC | CASSLAGSSYEQYF | - | - | TRBJ2-7 | TRBV7-6 | 14
TGTGCCAGTAGTATAGGGCGGGGTCGCTCCTACGAGCAGTACTTC | CASSIGRGRSYEQYF | - | - | TRBJ2-7 | TRBV19 | 15
TGTGCCAGCAGTCTAGCGGGGGGCCCCACAGATACGCAGTATTTT | CASSLAGGPTDTQYF | TRBD2 | - | TRBJ2-3 | TRBV27 | 15
TGTGCCAGCAGTATCACCGGGGGCGATCAGCCCCAGCATTTT | CASSITGGDQPQHF | - | - | TRBJ1-5 | TRBV27 | 14
TGTGCCAGCAGCTTATCTCTGGGGTCAGGGGAGACCCAGTACTTC | CASSLSLGSGETQYF | - | - | TRBJ2-5 | TRBV11-2 | 15
TGTGCCAGCAGAGGGAGGGACGGGATCACAGATACGCAGTATTTT | CASRGRDGITDTQYF | TRBD2 | - | TRBJ2-3 | TRBV27 | 15
TGCGCCAGCAGCTTGGCCCTGGAGGGGAGCTCCTACGAGCAGTACTTC | CASSLALEGSSYEQYF | - | - | TRBJ2-7 | TRBV5-1 | 16
TGTGCCAGCAGTGAAGCGGGACAGCTGTCCTATGGCTACACCTTC | CASSEAGQLSYGYTF | TRBD1 | - | TRBJ1-2 | TRBV2 | 15
TGTGCCTGGATAAGAGAGACTAATAGATTCAATGAGCAGTTCTTC | CAWIRETNRFNEQFF | - | - | TRBJ2-1 | TRBV30 | 15
TGTGCCAGCAGCTTAGGGGCGGGCTACGAGCAGTACTTC | CASSLGAGYEQYF | - | - | TRBJ2-7 | TRBV7-9 | 13